Listed here are 21 T cell receptor beta chains from one sample, sequenced in a study of T-cell memory formation after mild COVID-19. TCRdb recomputed calls from the 5' RACE reads with MiXCR, one row per CDR3 protein. Here the sample spans about 340,000 distinct CDR3 sequences, around an eighth being singletons. The specimen was PBMCs or a T cell subset sorted from them (not recorded which). These receptor sequences come from a man aged 18 to 35 who had mild COVID-19 (a few samples of this study predate the infection). Cell type and time point are not known.

This clonotype has more than one count but fewer than ten. This chain uses TRBV4-2 with TRBJ2-5; TRBD2 aligns across 11 bases. V lost 5 bases, J lost 1 base, and 3 bases stayed unmatched. The CDR3 covers 15 residues. Germline V gene sequence: CDR1 LGHNA, CDR2 YNFKEQ. In DNA, the CDR3 is TGTGCCAGCAGCGAACTAGCGGGGGCCCAAGAGACCCAGTACTTC. Translated: CASSELAGAQETQYF.

This chain links TRBV7-2 with TRBJ2-2, with 7 nucleotides matching TRBD1. This CDR3 comprises 15 residues. The V and J ends lost 1 base and 4 bases, in that order; junction bases with no gene match: 3. Germline lookup yields CDR1 SGHTA and CDR2 FQGNSA. The CDR3 DNA reads TGTGCCAGCAGCTTAGGGGCAGGGGGCACCGGGGAGCTGTTTTTT. Translated: CASSLGAGGTGELFF.

This clonotype was observed a handful of times. V usage is TRBV2 and J usage is TRBJ2-1; 11 nucleotides match TRBD2. This CDR3 contains 14 residues. Germline values: CDR1 SNHLY, CDR2 FYNNEI. The V segment lost 5 bases and the J segment 9 bases; nucleotides outside the gene matches: 6. CDR3 bases: TGTGCCAGCAGTTACTTAGCGGGGGGGGTTGAGCAGTTCTTC. Translation: CASSYLAGGVEQFF.

This clonotype showed up many times. The chain joins TRBV5-1 to TRBJ1-2; D uncertain. Germline V CDR1 and CDR2: SGHRS, YFSETQ. The CDR3 extends over 14 amino acids. V was cut by 5 bases and J by 6 bases, with 17 bases left in between. This CDR3 reads CASRPFEGINGYTF. The CDR3 DNA reads as TGCGCCAGCAGGCCCTTCGAGGGAATAAATGGCTACACCTTC.

This clonotype has ten or more counts. This chain connects TRBV5-1 to TRBJ1-4; a weak D match, TRBD1 (6 bases). Germline V gene data show CDR1 as SGHRS and CDR2 as YFSETQ. Trimming cost V 4 bases and J 8 bases, with 18 bases left between them. CDR3 length equals 15 residues. CDR3 sequence reads: CASSLQQGQNEKLFF. In DNA, the CDR3 is TGCGCCAGCAGCCTACAACAGGGTCAGAACGAAAAACTGTTTTTT.

This clonotype has more than one count but fewer than ten. V gene TRBV24-1 combines with J gene TRBJ2-3; TRBD1 aligns across 7 bases. CDR1 and CDR2 (germline): KGHDR, SFDVKD. The trim removed 4 bases at V and 4 bases at J, leaving 7 bases unmatched. The CDR3 is 15 amino acids. This CDR3 is CATSDQGVPPDTQYF. The DNA for the CDR3 is TGTGCCACCAGTGACCAGGGGGTCCCACCAGATACGCAGTATTTT.

This clonotype appeared many times. The chain recombines TRBV19 with TRBJ1-5, with D perhaps TRBD1 (5 bases). Germline lookup yields CDR1 LNHDA and CDR2 SQIVND (reference sequence). V lost 6 bases and J lost 7, with 22 bases in between. CDR3 length: 16 residues. CDR3 nucleotide sequence: TGTGCCAGTAGCCTCGATTCCGCCGGGGGAAAACAGCCCCAGCATTTT. Translated, it gives CASSLDSAGGKQPQHF. Full variable domain (outside the CDR3, taken from reference TRBV19 and TRBJ1-5): DGGITQSPKYLFRKEGQNVTLSCEQNLNHDAMYWYRQDPGQGLRLIYYSQIVNDFQKGDIAEGYSVSREKKESFPLTVTSAQKNPTAFYLCASSLDSAGGKQPQHFGDGTRLSIL.

Here the CDR3 DNA reads TGCGCCAGCAGCCATCCCCGGGACAGGGCCCACGAGCAGTACTTC. Its translation is CASSHPRDRAHEQYF. The chain recombines TRBV4-1 with TRBJ2-7; 9 bases are shared with TRBD1. This CDR3 contains 15 residues. Trimming at V came to 3 bases and at J to 5 bases, leaving 8 bases not matched to a gene. Germline V gene data show CDR1 as MGHRA and CDR2 as YSYEKL.

This clonotype appeared a single time. The rearrangement joins TRBV4-2 to TRBJ2-2, with D perhaps TRBD1 or TRBD2 (5 bases each). This CDR3 comprises 16 residues. CDR1 LGHNA and CDR2 YNFKEQ come from the germline V gene. Trimming removed 3 bases at V and 6 bases at J, with 17 bases between. CDR3 loop: CASSHGARDRAGELFF. The CDR3 nucleotides read TGTGCCAGCAGCCACGGGGCGAGGGACCGAGCCGGGGAGCTGTTTTTT.

The chain combines TRBV5-1 with TRBJ2-1; 8 bases line up with TRBD2. The V segment lost 0 bases and the J segment 9 bases; nucleotides outside the gene matches: 5. The V gene's germline CDR1 is SGHRS and CDR2 YFSETQ. CDR3 size: 14 residues. The CDR3 DNA reads as TGCGCCAGCAGCTTGGTGGGACTAGTGGCTGAGCAGTTCTTC. As protein: CASSLVGLVAEQFF.

This clonotype occurred many times. This chain joins TRBV7-2 and TRBJ1-1; tentatively, D is TRBD1 (6 bases). This CDR3 has 15 residues. V dropped 5 bases and J dropped 5 bases, with 18 bases sitting between them. Germline CDR1 reads SGHTA; CDR2 reads FQGNSA. The CDR3 DNA sequence: TGTGCCAGCAGCCCAGGGGCGCTTACGGGAACTGAAGCTTTCTTT. Translated: CASSPGALTGTEAFF.

The chain uses TRBV20-1 and TRBJ1-2, with a weak D call TRBD1 (5 bases). This CDR3 is built from 15 residues. V was pared by 7 bases and J by 2 bases, with 20 bases between. Germline CDR1 reads DFQATT; CDR2 reads SNEGSKA (reference sequence). This chain's CDR3 is CSVLNREEGNYGYTF. The CDR3, as DNA: TGCAGTGTCCTCAACCGGGAGGAGGGGAACTATGGCTACACCTTC.

In this sample, this clonotype turned up a few times. This sequence joins TRBV5-1 and TRBJ2-7; TRBD1 or TRBD2 may be the D gene (6 bases each). The V end was cut by 0 bases, the J end by 12 bases, with 13 bases between. The CDR3 spans 12 residues. Looked up from germline, CDR1 is SGHRS and CDR2 is YFSETQ. This CDR3 reads CASSLETGAAYF. The CDR3 nucleotides are TGCGCCAGCAGCTTGGAAACGGGGGCCGCGTACTTC.

The V and J genes are TRBV29-1 and TRBJ1-1; 8 bases line up with TRBD1. The CDR3 length is 13 residues. With V trimmed by 7 bases and J by 4 bases, 8 bases remained unmatched. Per germline, CDR1 SQVTM and CDR2 ANQGSEA. The DNA of the CDR3 is TGCAGCGCTTACAGGGGGACGACCACTGAAGCTTTCTTT. Amino acids: CSAYRGTTTEAFF.

The DNA of the CDR3 is TGTGCCAGCAACTCCCAGAGGCAGGGGGTGAACACCGGGGAGCTGTTTTTT. It yields the protein CASNSQRQGVNTGELFF. This chain connects TRBV6-5 to TRBJ2-2, with 7 bases fitting TRBD1. The germline V gene encodes CDR1 MNHEY and CDR2 SVGAGI. The CDR3 is made up of 17 amino acids. V was pared by 7 bases and J by 1 base, with 12 bases of the junction left unmatched.

This clonotype was observed a few times. The V and J genes are TRBV20-1 and TRBJ1-2; no definite D call. Trimming left V 6 bases short and J 4 bases short, with 9 bases between. Germline values: CDR1 DFQATT, CDR2 SNEGSKA (reference sequence). The CDR3 has 11 amino acids. CDR3 coding DNA: TGCAGTGCCCAAGACGGCTATGGCTACACCTTC. Its translation: CSAQDGYGYTF.

A few counts support this clonotype. This rearrangement joins TRBV7-2 to TRBJ2-1; D gene uncertain. Germline V gene data show CDR1 as SGHTA and CDR2 as FQGNSA. Trimming pared 3 bases from V and 7 bases from J, leaving 16 bases between. This CDR3 contains 15 residues. Here the CDR3 reads CASSFYVEARNEQFF. Written as DNA, the CDR3 is TGTGCCAGCAGCTTTTATGTCGAAGCTCGAAATGAGCAGTTCTTC. Full variable domain (remainder filled in from reference TRBV7-2 and TRBJ2-1): GAGVSQSPSNKVTEKGKDVELRCDPISGHTALYWYRQSLGQGLEFLIYFQGNSAPDKSGLPSDRFSAERTGGSVSTLTIQRTQQEDSAVYLCASSFYVEARNEQFFGPGTRLTVL.

This clonotype appeared a few times. This chain joins TRBV10-2 and TRBJ2-7; 9 bases fit TRBD2. The germline V gene encodes CDR1 WSHSY and CDR2 SAAADI. The CDR3 has 14 amino acids. Trimming at V came to 5 bases and at J to 4 bases, leaving 6 bases not matched to a gene. In nucleotides, the CDR3 is TGCGCCAGCAGTCCCGGGACTAGCATGTACGAGCAGTACGTC. Protein sequence: CASSPGTSMYEQYV.

This clonotype showed up many times. This chain joins TRBV20-1 and TRBJ1-5, with D unclear. Germline V CDR1 and CDR2: DFQATT, SNEGSKA (reference sequence). The V and J ends lost 6 bases and 7 bases respectively, with 13 bases between them. The CDR3 is 12 residues long. In nucleotides, the CDR3 is TGCAGTGCCAACCCGACCGGCCAGCCCCAGCATTTT. Residues: CSANPTGQPQHF.

DNA of the CDR3: TGCGCCAGCAGCTTGGTGTGGGGTTACAAGGAAAAAGGCGGGGAGCTGTTTTTT. Amino acids: CASSLVWGYKEKGGELFF. The V and J genes are TRBV5-1 and TRBJ2-2; D is unclear. Germline V gene sequence: CDR1 SGHRS, CDR2 YFSETQ. Deletions cut 0 bases from V and 7 bases from J, with 22 bases between. This CDR3 comprises 18 residues.

The chain couples TRBV6-2 or TRBV6-3 to TRBJ2-7, with D possibly matching TRBD1 (6 bases). There are 12 residues in the CDR3. In germline, CDR1 is MNHEY, CDR2 SVGEGT. V gave up 5 bases and J gave up 4 bases, with 9 bases separating them. The DNA for the CDR3 is TGTGCCAGCAGTCAACAGGGTTACGAGCAGTACGTC. Amino acid sequence: CASSQQGYEQYV.